The 16 T cell receptor beta chains presented below share a single source sample, sequenced in a study of T cell responses to AZD1222 COVID-19 vaccine. Sequencing used immunoSEQ multiplex PCR; TCRdb keeps in-frame clones, though not all of them. The sample lists about 93,000 clones, 65% to 90% seen once, with 5% to 6.5% in the top ten. Sequences were derived from peripheral blood, sampled on day 0 of AZD1222 vaccination. These receptor sequences come from an adult in good health.

The chain uses TRBV10-2 and TRBJ1-5, with 7 bases matching TRBD1. V was pared by 10 bases and J by 2 bases, with 2 bases of the junction left unmatched. Germline V gives CDR1 WSHSY, CDR2 SAAADI. The CDR3 runs to 12 residues. CDR3 sequence (DNA): TGCGCCACCGGGACAGGCAATCAGCCCCAGCATTTT. Translation gives CATGTGNQPQHF.

The genes are TRBV30 and TRBJ2-1; D not resolved. Germline-derived CDR1 and CDR2 are GTSNPN and SVGIG (reference sequence). Trimming left V 2 bases short and J 9 bases short, with 8 bases between. This CDR3 spans 11 amino acids. CDR3 sequence (DNA): TGTGCCTGGAGTTCGGGTGGTGAGCAGTTCTTC. This codes for CAWSSGGEQFF.

The chain employs TRBV12-3 or TRBV12-4 and TRBJ1-1, with D uncertain. Trimming removed 6 bases from V and 4 bases from J, with 12 bases in between. There are 13 residues in the CDR3. For the CDR3, the DNA is TGTGCCAGCAGCCTCAAGGGCGGCACTGAAGCTTTCTTT. Encoded protein: CASSLKGGTEAFF.

The rearrangement joins TRBV7-9 to TRBJ1-6, with unresolved D. The V gene lost 5 bases and the J gene lost 9 bases, with 14 bases spanning the gap. The CDR3 spans 14 residues. Germline values: CDR1 SEHNR, CDR2 FQNEAQ (reference sequence). CDR3 region: CASSPSGVGSPLHF. In nucleotides, the CDR3 is TGTGCCAGCAGCCCTTCAGGAGTCGGTTCACCCCTCCACTTT.

As DNA, the CDR3 is TGTGCCAGCTCAGCTACCCGGGACAGGGGTGAAAAACTGTTTTTT. It encodes CASSATRDRGEKLFF. The J gene is TRBJ1-4, the V gene TRBV18; 10 nucleotides line up with TRBD1. V was clipped by 5 bases and J by 7 bases; unmatched bases: 7. Germline V gene sequence: CDR1 KGHSH, CDR2 LQKENI. The CDR3 runs 15 residues.

The chain links TRBV25-1 to TRBJ1-6; no definite D call. Germline assignment: CDR1 MGHDK and CDR2 SYGVNS. This CDR3 spans 15 amino acids. Trimming removed 2 bases from V and 3 bases from J, with 8 bases in between. This CDR3 is CASSETAIYNSPLHF. CDR3 DNA sequence: TGTGCCAGCAGTGAAACAGCTATCTATAATTCACCCCTCCACTTT.

This clone was observed once. The genes are TRBV12-3 or TRBV12-4 and TRBJ2-7; D is uncertain. The CDR3 sequence is 13 residues long. Trimming took 3 bases from V and 1 from J, leaving 7 bases between them. The CDR3 DNA sequence: TGTGCCAGCAGTTTCTCAGCATCCTACGAGCAGTACTTC. Residues: CASSFSASYEQYF.

There are a few counts of this clone. The V and J genes are TRBV9 and TRBJ1-4; D ambiguous. Trimming took 4 bases from V and 3 from J, leaving 13 bases between them. CDR1 SGDLS and CDR2 YYNGEE come from the germline V gene. The CDR3 is 15 amino acids. The CDR3 here is CASSPSGRANEKLFF. Written as DNA, the CDR3 is TGTGCCAGCAGCCCTTCTGGAAGGGCTAATGAAAAACTGTTTTTT. Using reference TRBV9 and TRBJ1-4 for the parts outside the CDR3, the full variable domain is DSGVTQTPKHLITATGQRVTLRCSPRSGDLSVYWYQQSLDQGLQFLIQYYNGEERAKGNILERFSAQQFPDLHSELNLSSLELGDSALYFCASSPSGRANEKLFFGSGTQLSVL.

J is TRBJ2-1 and V is TRBV5-6; D is uncertain. The CDR3 totals 17 residues. Germline V gene data show CDR1 as SGHDT and CDR2 as YYEEEE. V gave up 2 bases and J gave up 4 bases, with 19 bases separating them. The CDR3 region is CASSFSPGSRGYNEQFF. The CDR3 nucleotides are TGTGCCAGCAGCTTTTCCCCAGGCTCACGAGGTTACAATGAGCAGTTCTTC.

Written as DNA, the CDR3 is TGTGCCAGCAGCTTAGACGGAGCGAACACCGGGGAGCTGTTTTTT. Its translation is CASSLDGANTGELFF. This sequence joins TRBV7-7 and TRBJ2-2; D unresolved. Germline CDR1 is SSHAT and CDR2 is FNYEAQ (reference sequence). The CDR3 runs to 15 residues. The V end lost 1 base, the J end lost 0 bases, and 6 bases lay between the germline ends.

This chain joins TRBV19 and TRBJ2-2; the match to TRBD2 covers 7 bases. V dropped 6 bases and J dropped 0; count of bases not matched to a gene: 7. Germline CDR1 LNHDA, CDR2 SQIVND (reference sequence). The CDR3 is 16 amino acids. CDR3 nucleotide sequence: TGTGCCAGTAGGATAAGAAGCGGGGCGAACACCGGGGAGCTGTTTTTT. This codes for CASRIRSGANTGELFF.

This chain links TRBV5-1 with TRBJ1-2; 9 positions agree with TRBD1. CDR1 SGHRS and CDR2 YFSETQ come from the germline V gene. This CDR3 contains 14 residues. V gave up 3 bases and J gave up 7 bases; unmatched junction bases: 7. This chain's CDR3 is CASSWGDRAAGYTF. DNA for the CDR3: TGCGCCAGCAGCTGGGGGGACAGGGCGGCTGGCTACACCTTC.

The J gene is TRBJ1-6, the V gene TRBV6-5; the D gene is possibly TRBD1 (5 bases). V was trimmed by 7 bases and J by 6 bases, leaving 13 bases between them. CDR3 length: 14 residues. In germline, CDR1 is MNHEY, CDR2 SVGAGI. As DNA, the CDR3 is TGTGCCAGCAAAGGGGACGGTTCTAATTCACCCCTCCACTTT. Its protein is CASKGDGSNSPLHF.

The CDR3 DNA reads TGCAGTGCTAGTACCCTCTTTGAGGCGGCAGCCTACAATGAGCAGTTCTTC. This sequence encodes CSASTLFEAAAYNEQFF. This chain uses TRBV20-1 with TRBJ2-1; D gene ambiguous. The CDR3 is made up of 17 amino acids. V lost 3 bases and J lost 2, with 20 bases in between. Per the germline V gene, CDR1 is DFQATT and CDR2 is SNEGSKA (reference sequence).

V is TRBV2 and J is TRBJ1-6; no definite D call. CDR3 size: 13 residues. Germline lookup yields CDR1 SNHLY and CDR2 FYNNEI. The V end was cut by 3 bases, the J end by 5 bases, with 5 bases between. This CDR3 is CASSDNNNSPLHF. CDR3 DNA sequence: TGTGCCAGCAGTGATAACAATAATTCACCCCTCCACTTT.

The chain carries TRBV19 and TRBJ1-2, with D uncertain. The V and J ends lost 6 bases and 4 bases respectively, with 12 bases between them. Germline-derived CDR1 and CDR2 are LNHDA and SQIVND (reference sequence). The CDR3 sequence is 13 residues long. CDR3 DNA: TGTGCCAGTAGCACAACCGGGCCCTATGGCTACACCTTC. This codes for CASSTTGPYGYTF.